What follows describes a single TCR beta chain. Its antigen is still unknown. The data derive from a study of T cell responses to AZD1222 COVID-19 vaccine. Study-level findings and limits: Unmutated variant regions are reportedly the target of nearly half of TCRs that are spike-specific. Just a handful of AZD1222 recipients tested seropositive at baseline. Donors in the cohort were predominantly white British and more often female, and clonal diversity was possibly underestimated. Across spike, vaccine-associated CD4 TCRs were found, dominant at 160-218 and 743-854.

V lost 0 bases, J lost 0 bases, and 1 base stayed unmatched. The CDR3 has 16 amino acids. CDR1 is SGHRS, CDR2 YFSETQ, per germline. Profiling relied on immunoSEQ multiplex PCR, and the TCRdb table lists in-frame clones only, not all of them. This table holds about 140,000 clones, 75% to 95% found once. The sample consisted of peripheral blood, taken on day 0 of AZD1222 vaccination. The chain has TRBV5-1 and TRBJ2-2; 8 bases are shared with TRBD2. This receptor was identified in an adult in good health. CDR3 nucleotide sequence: TGCGCCAGCAGCTTGGACGGGGGGGCGAACACCGGGGAGCTGTTTTTT. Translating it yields CASSLDGGANTGELFF.